A single sample is the source of the 6 T cell receptor beta chains below, sequenced in a study of control samples from healthy donors and cancer patients. Clones were sequenced by immunoSEQ multiplex PCR, and TCRdb holds only the in-frame ones, with some missing. The table records around 90,000 clones, 70% to 90% of them present only once. The sequenced material came from blood. The receptors stem from a woman in her forties in good health.

In this sample, this clone turned up a few times. The chain uses TRBV6-5 and TRBJ1-1; D is possibly TRBD1 (5 bases). Germline V gene lookup returns CDR1 MNHEY and CDR2 SVGAGI. Trimming stripped 10 bases from V and 7 bases from J, with 19 bases between. The CDR3 is made up of 13 amino acids. The CDR3 sequence is CATKRKGYGEAFF. CDR3 nucleotide sequence: TGTGCCACAAAAAGAAAGGGGTATGGTGAAGCTTTCTTT.

The rearrangement uses TRBV19 and TRBJ1-5; no reliable D call. Trimming took 6 bases from V and 7 from J, leaving 16 bases between them. This CDR3 region has 14 residues. CDR1 is LNHDA and CDR2 is SQIVND in the germline V gene (reference sequence). CDR3 nucleotides: TGTGCCAGTAGGGATCCACGGCGGCGACAGCCCCAGCATTTT. This gives the protein CASRDPRRRQPQHF.

Only a few counts were recorded for this clone. The chain uses TRBV7-9 and TRBJ2-2; D remains unclear. Germline V lookup: CDR1 SEHNR, CDR2 FQNEAQ (reference sequence). V dropped 5 bases and J dropped 0 bases, with 19 bases sitting between them. The CDR3 sequence is 18 residues long. CDR3 region: CASSGLWGARANTGELFF. CDR3 coding DNA: TGTGCCAGCAGCGGGCTGTGGGGTGCGCGTGCGAACACCGGGGAGCTGTTTTTT.

The DNA for the CDR3 is TGTGCCAGCAGGAGGGGAATCGGGAGCAACACCATATATTTT. Translating gives CASRRGIGSNTIYF. The chain combines TRBV6-5 with TRBJ1-3, with D maybe TRBD1 (5 bases). The CDR3 extends over 14 amino acids. Per germline, CDR1 MNHEY and CDR2 SVGAGI. V was shortened by 6 bases and J by 7 bases, with 16 bases between the two germline ends.

V gene TRBV5-1 combines with J gene TRBJ1-1, with D tentatively TRBD1 (5 bases). There are 11 residues in the CDR3. Deletions cut 0 bases from V and 8 bases from J, with 5 bases between. The V gene's germline CDR1 is SGHRS and CDR2 YFSETQ. The CDR3 nucleotides read TGCGCCAGCAGCTTGGGACAGGAAGCTTTCTTT. Its translation is CASSLGQEAFF.

The chain combines TRBV7-7 with TRBJ2-1, with 8 bases fitting TRBD1. From germline, CDR1 is SSHAT and CDR2 FNYEAQ (reference sequence). The CDR3 runs to 13 residues. V shed 5 bases, J shed 10 bases, and the junction held 7 bases outside the gene matches. The CDR3 is CASSQTGVSEQFF. The CDR3 DNA reads as TGTGCCAGCAGCCAGACAGGGGTGAGCGAGCAGTTCTTC.